This T cell receptor (beta chain) emerged from a study of CD8+CD57+ T cells in acquired aplastic anemia. Patients chosen for sequencing had CD8+CD57+ cells that had expanded, as shown by flow cytometry. Patients were treatment-naive when blood was sampled. It was genomic DNA that served as the template for profiling TCR beta VDJ and CDR3. One entry per CDR3 protein, called by TCRdb with MiXCR from the reads. This sample has 150,000 or so distinct CDR3 sequences, with 40% to 65% found just once. V shed 8 bases and J shed 3 bases, with 11 bases lying between them. The CDR3 is 13 amino acids. Germline V lookup: CDR1 MNHNS, CDR2 SASEGT. In this sample, this clonotype turned up many times.

The source of this sequence is a human donor with aplastic anemia. The material sequenced was sorted CD4+, CD8+, or CD8+CD57+ T cells (not recorded which) from PBMCs. The chain joins TRBV6-1 to TRBJ1-3; the D is unclear. The CDR3 sequence: CASSPSSGNTIYF. The CDR3 bases are TGTGCCAGCTCCCCCAGTAGTGGAAACACCATATATTTT.